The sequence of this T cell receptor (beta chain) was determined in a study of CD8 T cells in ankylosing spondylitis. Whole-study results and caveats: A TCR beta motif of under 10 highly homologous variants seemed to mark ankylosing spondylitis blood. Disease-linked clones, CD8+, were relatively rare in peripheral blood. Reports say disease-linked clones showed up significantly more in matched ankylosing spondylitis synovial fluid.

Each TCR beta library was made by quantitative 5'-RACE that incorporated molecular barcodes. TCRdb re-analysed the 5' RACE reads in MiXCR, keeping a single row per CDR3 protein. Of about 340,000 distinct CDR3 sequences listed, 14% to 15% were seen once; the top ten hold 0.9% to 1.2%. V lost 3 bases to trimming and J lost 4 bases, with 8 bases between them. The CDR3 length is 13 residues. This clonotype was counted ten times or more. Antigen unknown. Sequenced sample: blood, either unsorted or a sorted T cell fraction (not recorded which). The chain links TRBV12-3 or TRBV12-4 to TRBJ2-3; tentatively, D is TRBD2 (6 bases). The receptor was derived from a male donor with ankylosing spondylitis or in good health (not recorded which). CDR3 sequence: CASSFGGADTQYF. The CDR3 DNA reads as TGTGCCAGCAGTTTTGGCGGGGCAGATACGCAGTATTTT.